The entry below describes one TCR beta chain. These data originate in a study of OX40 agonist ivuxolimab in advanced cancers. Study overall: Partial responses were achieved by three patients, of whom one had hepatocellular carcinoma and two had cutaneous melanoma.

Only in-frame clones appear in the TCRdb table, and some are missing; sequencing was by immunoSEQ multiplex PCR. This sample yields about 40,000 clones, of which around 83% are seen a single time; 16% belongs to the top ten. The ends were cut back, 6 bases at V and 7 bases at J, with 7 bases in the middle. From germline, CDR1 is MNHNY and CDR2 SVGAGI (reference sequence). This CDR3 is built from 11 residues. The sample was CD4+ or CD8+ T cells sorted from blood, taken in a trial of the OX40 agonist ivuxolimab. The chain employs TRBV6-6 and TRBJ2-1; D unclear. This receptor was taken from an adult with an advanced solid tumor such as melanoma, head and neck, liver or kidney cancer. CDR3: CASRVNNEQFF. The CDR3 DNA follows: TGTGCCAGCAGGGTAAATAATGAGCAGTTCTTC.